One and the same sample provided the 19 T cell receptor beta chains below, sequenced in a study of OX40 agonist ivuxolimab in advanced cancers. TCRdb's table, derived via immunoSEQ multiplex PCR, lists solely in-frame clones and lacks some. This table holds about 45,000 clones, roughly four fifths found once. Source: CD4+ or CD8+ T cells sorted from blood, taken in a trial of the OX40 agonist ivuxolimab. These receptors all stem from an adult with an advanced solid tumor such as melanoma, head and neck, liver or kidney cancer.

V usage is TRBV9 and J usage is TRBJ2-7; 14 nucleotides agree with TRBD2. The CDR3 is 17 residues long. V shed 0 bases, J shed 5 bases, and the junction held 7 bases outside the gene matches. The V gene's germline CDR1 is SGDLS and CDR2 YYNGEE. The CDR3 DNA is TGTGCCAGCAGCGTAGCTGGAGGGACTAGCGGGGGCCACGAGCAGTACTTC. Protein product: CASSVAGGTSGGHEQYF.

V is TRBV9 and J is TRBJ2-2, with 10 bases lining up with TRBD2. The CDR3 spans 17 residues. The germline V gene has CDR1 SGDLS and CDR2 YYNGEE. J was trimmed by 3 bases and V by 0 bases; bases with no gene match: 5. CDR3 coding DNA: TGTGCCAGCAGCGTAGTGTCTAGCGGGGGTTACACCGGGGAGCTGTTTTTT. As protein: CASSVVSSGGYTGELFF.

The CDR3 loop is CSVGLAGNTIYF. The DNA for the CDR3 is TGCAGCGTTGGCCTAGCTGGAAACACCATATATTTT. V and J are TRBV29-1 and TRBJ1-3; D remains unclear. The CDR3 extends over 12 amino acids. Germline values: CDR1 SQVTM, CDR2 ANQGSEA. The V end lost 4 bases, the J end lost 2 bases, and 6 bases lay between the germline ends. Complete variable domain (other parts from reference TRBV29-1 and TRBJ1-3): SAVISQKPSRDICQRGTSLTIQCQVDSQVTMMFWYRQQPGQSLTLIATANQGSEATYESGFVIDKFPISRPNLTFSTLTVSNMSPEDSSIYLCSVGLAGNTIYFGEGSWLTVV.

This clone occurred a few times. J is TRBJ1-3 and V is TRBV23-1; D is possibly TRBD1 (5 bases). TRBV23-1 belongs to the ORF category, with a function that is uncertain. CDR3 length: 15 residues. The V end was cut by 0 bases, the J end by 8 bases, with 14 bases between. In DNA form, the CDR3 reads TGCGCCAGCAGTCAATCGAGACAGTCCGAGGACACCATATATTTT. Protein sequence: CASSQSRQSEDTIYF.

The V call is TRBV11-2, the J call TRBJ1-3; D gene unclear. CDR1 SGHAT and CDR2 FQNNGV come from the germline V gene. The CDR3 sequence is 15 residues long. V lost 5 bases and J lost 0, with 11 bases in between. Here the CDR3 reads CASSLTGNSGNTIYF. In DNA, the CDR3 is TGTGCCAGCAGCCTGACCGGGAACTCTGGAAACACCATATATTTT. Filled out from reference TRBV11-2 and TRBJ1-3, the complete variable domain reads EAGVAQSPRYKIIEKRQSVAFWCNPISGHATLYWYQQILGQGPKLLIQFQNNGVVDDSQLPKDRFSAERLKGVDSTLKIQPAKLEDSAVYLCASSLTGNSGNTIYFGEGSWLTVV.

The chain is built from TRBV28 and TRBJ2-5; TRBD1 is a possible D gene (6 bases). CDR1 is MDHEN and CDR2 is SYDVKM in the germline V gene. The V gene lost 9 bases and the J gene lost 3 bases, with 8 bases spanning the gap. This CDR3 has 11 amino acids. CDR3 bases: TGTGCCAGGGACAGTAAAGAGACCCAGTACTTC. Translating gives CARDSKETQYF.

The chain carries TRBV11-2 and TRBJ1-6, with 7 positions matching TRBD1. The V gene end was trimmed by 3 bases and the J gene end by 7 bases; junction bases not matched to a gene: 6. Germline CDR1 is SGHAT and CDR2 is FQNNGV. The CDR3 is 15 amino acids. CDR3 DNA sequence: TGTGCCAGCAGCTTCCGGGGACAGTTGAATTCACCCCTCCACTTT. It yields the protein CASSFRGQLNSPLHF.

This chain uses TRBV28 with TRBJ2-3; 8 bases map to TRBD2. The V gene's germline CDR1 is MDHEN and CDR2 SYDVKM. The J segment lost 0 bases and the V segment lost 2 bases, leaving 10 bases of the junction unmatched. This CDR3 is 18 amino acids long. In DNA, the CDR3 is TGTGCCAGCAGTTTAATTAGCGGGGACGTAACTAGCACAGATACGCAGTATTTT. It codes for CASSLISGDVTSTDTQYF.

The chain links TRBV28 to TRBJ2-3; 11 bases fit TRBD2. Germline V gene sequence: CDR1 MDHEN, CDR2 SYDVKM. After removal of 6 bases from V and 2 bases from J, the junction contained 4 bases not matched to a gene. The CDR3 is 15 amino acids. The CDR3 bases are TGTGCCAGCAGCTCGACTAGCGGGATCACAGATACGCAGTATTTT. Translation gives CASSSTSGITDTQYF.

The chain joins TRBV4-1 to TRBJ2-2; D assignment may be TRBD1 or TRBD2 (5 bases each). The germline V gene encodes CDR1 MGHRA and CDR2 YSYEKL. V was clipped by 4 bases and J by 4 bases, with 10 bases between them. This CDR3 is 14 amino acids long. In DNA form, the CDR3 reads TGCGCCAGCAGCCGAGGGGACCTCACCGGGGAGCTGTTTTTT. Translating it yields CASSRGDLTGELFF.

V and J are TRBV28 and TRBJ2-3, with D perhaps being TRBD1 or TRBD2 (6 bases each). This CDR3 is 14 amino acids long. Trimming pared 3 bases from V and 4 bases from J, leaving 11 bases between. Germline V gene data show CDR1 as MDHEN and CDR2 as SYDVKM. CDR3 bases: TGTGCCAGCAGTTTCGGGGGCGTTTCAGATACGCAGTATTTT. Protein: CASSFGGVSDTQYF.

To note about this clone: Germline is not matched at one junction end, which may reflect a read error. The chain links TRBV7-7 to TRBJ2-5; perhaps TRBD2 as D (5 bases). The CDR3 is made up of 14 amino acids. Per germline, CDR1 SSHAT and CDR2 FNYEAQ (reference sequence). The CDR3 nucleotides read TGTGCTAGCAGTATGTCGGGGTTTGGGGAGACCCAGTACTTC. Protein: CASSMSGFGETQYF.

The chain uses TRBV5-4 and TRBJ2-7, with D unclear. Per germline, CDR1 SGHNT and CDR2 YYREEE (reference sequence). The CDR3 runs 14 residues. Trimming pared 2 bases from V and 1 base from J, leaving 10 bases between. The chain's CDR3 is CASSLGPSSYEQYF. The CDR3 DNA sequence: TGTGCCAGCAGCTTAGGGCCTTCATCCTACGAGCAGTACTTC.

The chain employs TRBV6-6 and TRBJ1-6; D uncertain. Germline CDR1 reads MNHNY; CDR2 reads SVGAGI (reference sequence). With 6 bases removed from V and 2 bases from J, the gap between germline ends came to 8 bases. The CDR3 has 14 amino acids. The CDR3 region is CASRNFAYNSPLHF. DNA of the CDR3: TGTGCCAGCAGGAATTTTGCCTATAATTCACCCCTCCACTTT.

This chain links TRBV2 with TRBJ1-3; 9 positions match TRBD1. The CDR3 has 15 amino acids. The germline gives CDR1 SNHLY, CDR2 FYNNEI. The V and J ends lost 6 bases and 1 base, in that order; junction bases with no gene match: 4. CDR3 nucleotide sequence: TGTGCCAGCAGAAGGGACAGGGAATCTGGAAACACCATATATTTT. Translation gives CASRRDRESGNTIYF.

This clone was counted between two and nine times. The chain combines TRBV7-9 with TRBJ1-5, with 8 bases matching TRBD1. CDR1 is SEHNR, CDR2 FQNEAQ, per germline (reference sequence). The CDR3 is 14 residues long. Unmatched junction bases numbered 5, after V lost 6 bases and J lost 4 bases. The CDR3 is CASSQGAANQPQHF. CDR3 bases: TGTGCCAGCAGTCAGGGGGCAGCTAATCAGCCCCAGCATTTT.

The rearrangement links TRBV20-1 to TRBJ2-7; D gene uncertain. Germline loops: CDR1 DFQATT, CDR2 SNEGSKA (reference sequence). Trimming removed 4 bases from V and 5 bases from J, with 6 bases in between. The CDR3 runs to 10 residues. The CDR3 DNA follows: TGCAGTGCTAAAAGAAACGAGCAGTACTTC. Residues: CSAKRNEQYF.

The gene calls are TRBV28 and TRBJ2-7, with no clear D. Germline assignment: CDR1 MDHEN and CDR2 SYDVKM. Trimming left V 7 bases short and J 1 base short, with 11 bases between. The CDR3 has 13 amino acids. The CDR3 DNA reads as TGTGCCAGCATAAAGGGCACTTCCTACGAGCAGTACTTC. Protein: CASIKGTSYEQYF.

The chain joins TRBV7-9 to TRBJ1-3; TRBD1 might be the D (6 bases). The CDR3 has 14 residues. V dropped 5 bases and J dropped 2 bases, with 10 bases sitting between them. CDR1 is SEHNR and CDR2 is FQNEAQ in the germline V gene (reference sequence). CDR3 residues: CASSPRGPGNTIYF. CDR3 nucleotides: TGTGCCAGCAGCCCCAGGGGACCTGGAAACACCATATATTTT.